Listed below are T cell receptor beta chains from one sample, sequenced in a study of blood T cell repertoires in COVID-19. Libraries were prepared by immunoSEQ multiplex PCR; TCRdb keeps only in-frame clonotypes and omits some of them. The table lists some 250,000 clones, 70% to 90% of them singletons. The sample consisted of peripheral blood. The receptor set was obtained from a human donor in a cohort sampled during active COVID-19. Both conserved end residues are trimmed from each CDR3.

TRBJ2-7 TRBV6-5 ATEDRFSYEQY
TRBJ2-2 TRBV7-7 ASSATGGGTGELF
TRBJ2-1 TRBV27 ASSPGTGFFNEQF
TRBJ1-3 TRBV30 AWTAGNSGNTIY
TRBJ2-7 TRBV4-3 ASSHPRDRKNTYEQY
TRBJ2-1 TRBV5-4 ASSSPGLANSNEQF
TRBJ1-5 TRBV11-2 ASSLDRGADQPQH
TRBJ2-7 TRBV10-1 ASSDLRGRGNEQY
TRBJ2-7 TRBV6-1 ASSEASRGSYEQY
TRBJ1-2 TRBV4-1 ASSSTGNHGYT
TRBJ2-2 TRBV6-4 ASGSEFGSGELF
TRBJ2-1 TRBV30 AWTITPSVGPV
TRBJ2-1 TRBV15 ATSSLGQGRYNEQF
TRBJ1-2 TRBV6-5 ASSILQGEQGYT
TRBJ2-5 TRBV3-1/TRBV3-2 ASSEGTSGEETQY
TRBJ2-7 TRBV5-1 ASSFLTGDSYEQY
TRBJ2-3 TRBV3-1/TRBV3-2 ASSQGAGGLDTQY
TRBJ2-3 TRBV7-2 ASSLLGADTQY
TRBJ1-1 TRBV14 ASSQDLPGSNTEAF
TRBJ2-6 TRBV11-3 ASSETRQGGVLT
TRBJ2-6 TRBV5-4 ASRQQGPGANVLT
TRBJ1-1 TRBV19 ASTPGQGTEAF
TRBJ2-7 TRBV7-2 ASSWDRGHYEQY
TRBJ1-1 TRBV6-2/TRBV6-3 ASIPSPMNTEAF
TRBJ2-3 TRBV20-1 SATRTDTQY
TRBJ2-5 TRBV24-1 ATSEKSGVGETQY
TRBJ1-1 TRBV7-2 ASSPPGVTEAF
TRBJ2-6 TRBV6-5 ASTVSGANVLT
TRBJ1-6 TRBV6-5 ASSLRGGNSPLH
TRBJ1-1 TRBV7-9 ASSPLLVSNTEAF
TRBJ2-6 TRBV9 ASSVGAASGANVLT
TRBJ1-2 TRBV4-1 ASSQDEWTGDYGYT
TRBJ2-5 TRBV7-9 ASRRSNLGQGMIETQY
TRBJ2-3 TRBV3-1/TRBV3-2 ASSQGASTDTQY
TRBJ2-1 TRBV9 ASSVAVASYNEQF
TRBJ1-5 TRBV18 ASSREPISIRVPEVTQH
TRBJ2-1 TRBV7-3 ASSPGAGLAGLVIENEQF
TRBJ1-2 TRBV6-2/TRBV6-3 ASSLDRVLIYGYT
TRBJ2-7 TRBV28 ASSFPSGLAATYEQY
TRBJ2-4 TRBV5-6 ASSLGTGPIQY
TRBJ2-7 TRBV4-3 ASSQVGDREQY
TRBJ2-5 TRBV10-3 AISESIAGGRETQY
TRBJ1-5 TRBV9 ASGAGTGIVGNQPQH
TRBJ1-5 TRBV18 ASSPFPGHSNQPQH
TRBJ1-5 TRBV11-3 ASSLEGTGCQPQH
TRBJ2-4 TRBV2 ASSESARGKNIQY
TRBJ1-1 TRBV14 ASSQATGTEAF
TRBJ1-5 TRBV7-8 ASSLIRQGAGSQPQH
TRBJ2-1 TRBV29-1 SVEPVYNEQF
TRBJ2-1 TRBV7-6 ASSLQVAYNEQF
TRBJ2-2 TRBV28 ASSFHKNTGELF
TRBJ1-1 TRBV4-3 ASSQKLPPGNTEAF
TRBJ1-4 TRBV7-9 ASRKLLAEGDEKLF
TRBJ1-1 TRBV5-1 ASSFTRDTEAF
TRBJ1-5 TRBV5-1 ASSSTGVDQPQH
TRBJ2-5 TRBV7-2 ASSLGTKETQY
TRBJ1-3 TRBV19 ASEVVSFSGNTIY